Following are 28 T cell receptor beta chains from one sample sequenced in a study of CD4+ T cells in melanoma. Data came from immunoSEQ multiplex PCR; TCRdb stores just in-frame clones and leaves some out. This table has about 55,000 clones, 55% to 75% appearing once. Sequencing used tumor tissue. Every receptor here comes from a human donor with melanoma.

This chain uses TRBV5-4 with TRBJ2-1; D gene unclear. Trimming took 2 bases from V and 2 from J, leaving 11 bases between them. The CDR3 sequence is 15 residues long. The germline CDR1 and CDR2 sequences are SGHNT and YYREEE (reference sequence). CDR3 nucleotides: TGTGCCAGCAGCTTTCCCCAGGCTCCCTACAATGAGCAGTTCTTC. Amino acids: CASSFPQAPYNEQFF.

This clone was seen only a few times. The chain employs TRBV4-3 and TRBJ1-5; no reliable D call. Germline-derived CDR1 and CDR2 are LGHNA and YSLEER. This CDR3 comprises 13 residues. Trimming cost V 1 base and J 6 bases, with 7 bases left between them. DNA of the CDR3: TGCGCCAGCAGCCAAGCCGGTTCTCAGCCCCAGCATTTT. It specifies CASSQAGSQPQHF.

The chain combines TRBV16 with TRBJ2-7; 10 nucleotides line up with TRBD1. Trimming cost V 2 bases and J 2 bases; bases outside gene matches: 3. Germline loops: CDR1 KGHSY, CDR2 FQNENV. The CDR3 covers 15 residues. The CDR3 region has the DNA TGTGCCAGCAGCCAACTTGGGACAGGGGCCTACGAGCAGTACTTC. It specifies CASSQLGTGAYEQYF. Supplemented by reference TRBV16 and TRBJ2-7, the full variable domain reads GEEVAQTPKHLVRGEGQKAKLYCAPIKGHSYVFWYQQVLKNEFKFLISFQNENVFDETGMPKERFSAKCLPNSPCSLEIQATKLEDSAVYFCASSQLGTGAYEQYFGPGTRLTVT.

As for this clone: One end of the junction is discordant with germline, which a read error may explain. The CDR3 region has the DNA TGTGCCAGCAGCCTAGGGGGGTGGGACACTGAAGCTTTCTTT. This codes for CASSLGGWDTEAFF. This chain uses TRBV13 with TRBJ1-1; a possible D gene is TRBD1 (6 bases). Germline V gene sequence: CDR1 PRHDT, CDR2 FYEKMQ (reference sequence). This CDR3 is 14 amino acids long. Looking up the rest from reference TRBV13 and TRBJ1-1 gives the full variable domain: AAGVIQSPRHLIKEKRETATLKCYPIPRHDTVYWYQQGPGQDPQFLISFYEKMQSDKGSIPDRFSAQQFSDYHSELNMSSLELGDSALYFCASSLGGWDTEAFFGQGTRLTVV.

The chain carries TRBV5-1 and TRBJ1-2, with 9 bases aligning to TRBD1. J lost 4 bases, V lost 0 bases, and 4 bases had no gene match. The V gene's germline CDR1 is SGHRS and CDR2 YFSETQ. This CDR3 is 15 amino acids long. CDR3 in DNA: TGCGCCAGCAGCTTGGAATTGGGACAGGGCTATGGCTACACCTTC. It yields the protein CASSLELGQGYGYTF.

The chain couples TRBV18 to TRBJ2-7, with TRBD2 as a possible D gene (6 bases). Germline CDR1 and CDR2: KGHSH and LQKENI. Trimming stripped 6 bases from V and 4 bases from J, with 13 bases between. This CDR3 comprises 13 residues. As DNA, the CDR3 is TGTGCCAGCTCCGGGGGTGAGGGTTACGAGCAGTACTTC. Protein: CASSGGEGYEQYF.

The chain uses TRBV27 and TRBJ2-1, with TRBD2 identical over 13 bases. V shed 6 bases and J 8 bases; nucleotides not matched to a gene: 7. Per germline, CDR1 MNHEY and CDR2 SMNVEV (reference sequence). The CDR3 extends over 15 amino acids. This CDR3 reads CASRPLAGGPDEQFF. DNA for the CDR3: TGTGCCAGCAGGCCACTAGCGGGGGGGCCAGATGAGCAGTTCTTC.

This chain links TRBV30 with TRBJ1-2; D is undetermined. CDR1 is GTSNPN and CDR2 is SVGIG in the germline V gene (reference sequence). This CDR3 is 13 amino acids long. Trimming left V 1 base short and J 4 bases short, with 10 bases between. CDR3 amino acids: CAWSGVRGYGYTF. The CDR3 nucleotides are TGTGCCTGGAGTGGGGTCCGGGGCTATGGCTACACCTTC.

The CDR3 bases are TGTGCCAGCAGTTATTCAGGGGGCTCTGGAAACACCATATATTTT. Translating gives CASSYSGGSGNTIYF. The chain couples TRBV6-5 to TRBJ1-3; TRBD1 aligns across 7 bases. The germline V gene has CDR1 MNHEY and CDR2 SVGAGI. The CDR3 is made up of 15 amino acids. V shed 3 bases and J 0 bases; nucleotides not matched to a gene: 2.

This clone was counted once. The genes are TRBV25-1 and TRBJ1-2, with D possibly being TRBD1 (5 bases). The length of the CDR3 is 12 residues. Trimming pared 5 bases from V and 4 bases from J, leaving 8 bases between. CDR1 and CDR2 (germline): MGHDK, SYGVNS. The DNA for the CDR3 is TGTGCCAGCAGTCCTGGGGGCTATGGCTACACCTTC. Its translation is CASSPGGYGYTF.

This chain joins TRBV18 and TRBJ1-4; D is undetermined. This CDR3 contains 13 residues. Between the trimmed V and J ends, which lost 3 bases and 6 bases, there was a span of 8 bases. Per germline, CDR1 KGHSH and CDR2 LQKENI. CDR3 in amino acids: CASSPLPDEKLFF. The CDR3, as DNA: TGTGCCAGCTCACCGTTGCCGGATGAAAAACTGTTTTTT.

The genes are TRBV11-2 and TRBJ2-7; 9 nucleotides agree with TRBD1. Trimming cost V 3 bases and J 0 bases; bases outside gene matches: 15. Germline lookup yields CDR1 SGHAT and CDR2 FQNNGV. CDR3 length: 19 residues. The CDR3 bases are TGTGCCAGCAGCTTTTATACACCCTGGGACAGGGACTACTCCTACGAGCAGTACTTC. Amino acid sequence: CASSFYTPWDRDYSYEQYF.

The chain is built from TRBV2 and TRBJ2-2; tentatively, D is TRBD1 (6 bases). There are 14 residues in the CDR3. V lost 5 bases to trimming and J lost 4 bases, with 11 bases between them. Per the germline V gene, CDR1 is SNHLY and CDR2 is FYNNEI. CDR3: CASSPGHFTGELFF. The DNA of the CDR3 is TGTGCCAGCAGTCCGGGACACTTCACCGGGGAGCTGTTTTTT.

The chain combines TRBV15 with TRBJ2-7; D uncertain. The CDR3 has 14 amino acids. Germline V lookup: CDR1 LNHNV, CDR2 YYDKDF (reference sequence). V lost 1 base and J lost 5, with 12 bases in between. CDR3 sequence (DNA): TGTGCCACCAGCAGAGGGCATAGGTCCGACGAGCAGTACTTC. It yields the protein CATSRGHRSDEQYF.

On this clone: Other DNA sequences in the sample encode the same CDR3. This rearrangement joins TRBV7-8 to TRBJ2-7; tentatively, D is TRBD1 (6 bases). V was trimmed by 1 base and J by 1 base, leaving 8 bases between them. This CDR3 contains 14 residues. The V gene's germline CDR1 is SGHVS and CDR2 FQNEAQ. The CDR3 coding sequence is TGTGCCAGCAGCTTAGAGACAGGTTCCTACGAGCAGTACTTC. Amino acids: CASSLETGSYEQYF.

J is TRBJ2-5 and V is TRBV4-2; 9 nucleotides match TRBD2. V lost 1 base and J lost 2; bases outside the gene matches: 11. In germline, CDR1 is LGHNA, CDR2 YNFKEQ. This CDR3 spans 18 amino acids. The CDR3, as DNA: TGTGCCAGCAGCCAAGTCGGCGGGGGGGCATCCCCACAAGAGACCCAGTACTTC. It is translated as CASSQVGGGASPQETQYF.

The V and J genes are TRBV9 and TRBJ2-7; D is perhaps TRBD1 or TRBD2 (5 bases each). Deletions cut 2 bases from V and 4 bases from J, with 16 bases between. The V gene's germline CDR1 is SGDLS and CDR2 YYNGEE. The CDR3 has 15 residues. The DNA of the CDR3 is TGTGCCAGCAGCGTTACCGGGACGGCAAATTACGAGCAGTACTTC. This gives the protein CASSVTGTANYEQYF. Full variable domain (outside the CDR3, taken from reference TRBV9 and TRBJ2-7): DSGVTQTPKHLITATGQRVTLRCSPRSGDLSVYWYQQSLDQGLQFLIQYYNGEERAKGNILERFSAQQFPDLHSELNLSSLELGDSALYFCASSVTGTANYEQYFGPGTRLTVT.

This chain joins TRBV5-1 and TRBJ2-4; D ambiguous. Germline V lookup: CDR1 SGHRS, CDR2 YFSETQ. The CDR3 spans 15 residues. V lost 0 bases, J lost 6 bases, and 13 bases lay in between. CDR3 coding DNA: TGCGCCAGCAGCTTGGGGCAGGCTTCAGGAAACATTCAGTACTTC. Translation gives CASSLGQASGNIQYF.

The chain combines TRBV7-9 with TRBJ2-2; D not resolved. Trimming took off 1 base at V and 7 bases at J, with 7 bases between the two ends. Germline values: CDR1 SEHNR, CDR2 FQNEAQ (reference sequence). The CDR3 spans 13 residues. CDR3 residues: CASSLEGGGELFF. The CDR3 DNA sequence: TGTGCCAGCAGCTTAGAGGGCGGCGGGGAGCTGTTTTTT.

The V gene is TRBV9, the J gene TRBJ2-1; no clear D gene. The CDR3 length is 12 residues. Germline V gives CDR1 SGDLS, CDR2 YYNGEE. V was trimmed by 7 bases and J by 9 bases, leaving 14 bases between them. CDR3 amino acids: CASGPTRGEQFF. CDR3 coding DNA: TGTGCCAGCGGGCCTACACGAGGTGAGCAGTTCTTC.

The V gene is TRBV7-3, the J gene TRBJ1-1; 8 bases align to TRBD1. The CDR3 is 16 residues long. Per the germline V gene, CDR1 is SGHTA and CDR2 is FQGTGA. The trim removed 6 bases at V and 1 base at J, leaving 10 bases unmatched. The CDR3 DNA reads as TGTGCCAGCAGTCCCAGGACAGGGCGGAAGAACACTGAAGCTTTCTTT. It encodes CASSPRTGRKNTEAFF. Looking up the rest from reference TRBV7-3 and TRBJ1-1 gives the full variable domain: GAGVSQTPSNKVTEKGKYVELRCDPISGHTALYWYRQSLGQGPEFLIYFQGTGAADDSGLPNDRFFAVRPEGSVSTLKIQRTERGDSAVYLCASSPRTGRKNTEAFFGQGTRLTVV.

This chain's CDR3 is CASIRGGYNEQFF. CDR3 DNA: TGTGCCAGCATTCGGGGGGGTTACAATGAGCAGTTCTTC. The chain combines TRBV28 with TRBJ2-1; 8 bases fit TRBD2. The CDR3 runs to 13 residues. From germline, CDR1 is MDHEN and CDR2 SYDVKM. Trimming took 7 bases from V and 4 from J; bases not matched to a gene: 3.

This clone appeared a single time. The CDR3 loop reads CASSENPGQRGQQPQHF. CDR3 in DNA: TGTGCCAGCAGCGAAAACCCGGGACAAAGGGGTCAACAGCCCCAGCATTTT. V usage is TRBV5-6 and J usage is TRBJ1-5, with D possibly TRBD1 on 6 matching bases. This CDR3 region has 17 residues. The V gene lost 4 bases and the J gene lost 7 bases, with 24 bases spanning the gap. Germline V lookup: CDR1 SGHDT, CDR2 YYEEEE.

The chain's CDR3 is CASSSRPLGSRGNEKLFF. CDR3 coding DNA: TGCGCCAGCAGCTCCAGGCCGCTGGGTAGTCGTGGTAATGAAAAACTGTTTTTT. The chain is built from TRBV5-1 and TRBJ1-4; D is uncertain. The V end lost 3 bases, the J end lost 4 bases, and 22 bases lay between the germline ends. CDR1 SGHRS and CDR2 YFSETQ come from the germline V gene. This CDR3 has 18 amino acids.

This chain joins TRBV7-3 and TRBJ2-2; D is ambiguous. Deletions cut 5 bases from V and 3 bases from J, with 10 bases between. CDR1 is SGHTA, CDR2 FQGTGA, per germline. This CDR3 is 14 amino acids long. CDR3 sequence reads: CASSTNRDTGELFF. The CDR3 nucleotides are TGTGCCAGCAGCACCAACCGTGACACCGGGGAGCTGTTTTTT.

The chain carries TRBV4-3 and TRBJ2-2; 9 nucleotides align to TRBD1. V shed 5 bases and J 6 bases; nucleotides not matched to a gene: 7. The germline V gene has CDR1 LGHNA and CDR2 YSLEER. This CDR3 contains 15 residues. CDR3 loop: CASSLGTGMPGELFF. The CDR3 DNA reads TGCGCCAGCAGCTTGGGGACAGGGATGCCCGGGGAGCTGTTTTTT.

The chain combines TRBV20-1 with TRBJ2-1, with 7 bases lining up with TRBD1. V was pared by 7 bases and J by 3 bases, with 0 bases of the junction left unmatched. CDR3 length: 11 residues. Germline lookup yields CDR1 DFQATT and CDR2 SNEGSKA (reference sequence). CDR3 bases: TGCAGTGACAGGGGCTACAATGAGCAGTTCTTC. Its protein is CSDRGYNEQFF.

The V gene is TRBV4-3, the J gene TRBJ2-4; no clear D. The length of the CDR3 is 15 residues. The V end was cut by 4 bases, the J end by 6 bases, with 16 bases between. Looked up from germline, CDR1 is LGHNA and CDR2 is YSLEER. CDR3 loop: CASSPSTENTNIQYF. The CDR3 DNA follows: TGCGCCAGCAGCCCTTCGACCGAGAACACAAACATTCAGTACTTC.